These 11 T cell receptor beta chains came from one sample sequenced in a study of stem cell transplantation in POMP-related autoinflammatory disease. The assay was immunoSEQ multiplex PCR, and TCRdb's table has in-frame clones only and misses some. The sample contains some 68,000 clones, roughly 93% of which appear only once. The starting material was CD4+ T cells from PBMCs, obtained after stem cell transplantation. The receptors originated from a human patient with POMP-related autoinflammation and immune dysregulation (PRAID). Some T cells may have come from the graft donor.

The genes are TRBV5-1 and TRBJ1-6; tentative D call: TRBD1 (5 bases). The germline CDR1 and CDR2 sequences are SGHRS and YFSETQ. The CDR3 extends over 18 amino acids. V was shortened by 0 bases and J by 0 bases, with 13 bases between the two germline ends. CDR3 coding DNA: TGCGCCAGCAGCTTGGGATACGGGGGAAGCTCCTATAATTCACCCCTCCACTTT. Encoded protein: CASSLGYGGSSYNSPLHF.

The chain employs TRBV5-1 and TRBJ1-2, with a weak D call TRBD1 (6 bases). The CDR3 runs 15 residues. V was pared by 4 bases and J by 5 bases, with 18 bases between. Germline CDR1 reads SGHRS; CDR2 reads YFSETQ. The CDR3 nucleotides are TGCGCCAGCAGCCCTCAACCACAGGGTCGGTATGGCTACACCTTC. Residues: CASSPQPQGRYGYTF.

V is TRBV27 and J is TRBJ1-4; TRBD1 agrees at 10 bases. Germline assignment: CDR1 MNHEY and CDR2 SMNVEV (reference sequence). The CDR3 is made up of 15 amino acids. Trimming cost V 6 bases and J 7 bases; bases outside gene matches: 8. The CDR3 DNA is TGTGCCAGCAGCCGAACCCGGGACAGGGGTGAAAAACTGTTTTTT. Translated, it gives CASSRTRDRGEKLFF. The full variable domain, in which reference TRBV27 and TRBJ1-4 provide the parts outside the CDR3, is EAQVTQNPRYLITVTGKKLTVTCSQNMNHEYMSWYRQDPGLGLRQIYYSMNVEVTDKGDVPEGYKVSRKEKRNFPLILESPSPNQTSLYFCASSRTRDRGEKLFFGSGTQLSVL.

This chain links TRBV28 with TRBJ2-7; 9 bases line up with TRBD1. Germline loops: CDR1 MDHEN, CDR2 SYDVKM. The trim removed 2 bases at V and 2 bases at J, leaving 1 base unmatched. CDR3 size: 14 residues. The CDR3 bases are TGTGCCAGCAGTTTAGGGGACAGGGCCTACGAGCAGTACTTC. Protein sequence: CASSLGDRAYEQYF.

V and J are TRBV28 and TRBJ1-3; 8 bases are shared with TRBD1. Germline V gene lookup returns CDR1 MDHEN and CDR2 SYDVKM. The CDR3 runs 16 residues. V dropped 6 bases and J dropped 0; count of bases not matched to a gene: 7. CDR3 amino acids: CASSTTTGGSGNTIYF. As DNA, the CDR3 is TGTGCCAGCAGCACCACCACAGGGGGCTCTGGAAACACCATATATTTT.

The chain carries TRBV3-1 (or the pseudogene TRBV3-2) and TRBJ2-2; the D gene is possibly TRBD2 (6 bases). Germline CDR1 and CDR2: LGHDT and YNNKEL (reference sequence). Trimming shortened V by 2 bases and J by 5 bases, and 15 bases separated the two germline ends. The CDR3 is 16 residues long. CDR3 in DNA: TGTGCCAGCAGCCAAATAGCGGCTTTTACGACCGGGGAGCTGTTTTTT. Translated, it gives CASSQIAAFTTGELFF.

This sequence joins TRBV11-2 and TRBJ2-5; perhaps TRBD2 as D (5 bases). The germline gives CDR1 SGHAT, CDR2 FQNNGV. Trimming cost V 0 bases and J 7 bases, with 12 bases left between them. The length of the CDR3 is 14 residues. Here the CDR3 DNA reads TGTGCCAGCAGCTTAGATACGGGATTTTGGACCCAGTACTTC. Translated, it gives CASSLDTGFWTQYF. Combining the CDR3 with reference TRBV11-2 and TRBJ2-5 gives the whole variable domain EAGVAQSPRYKIIEKRQSVAFWCNPISGHATLYWYQQILGQGPKLLIQFQNNGVVDDSQLPKDRFSAERLKGVDSTLKIQPAKLEDSAVYLCASSLDTGFWTQYFGPGTRLLVL.

This chain joins TRBV6-5 and TRBJ2-3; 8 bases agree with TRBD2. CDR3 length equals 13 residues. Per germline, CDR1 MNHEY and CDR2 SVGAGI. With V trimmed by 5 bases and J by 4 bases, 2 bases remained unmatched. In DNA form, the CDR3 reads TGTGCCAGCAGTAGCGGGAGTGCAGATACGCAGTATTTT. Residues: CASSSGSADTQYF.

The rearrangement uses TRBV6-1 and TRBJ2-3; 9 bases map to TRBD1. Trimming removed 3 bases from V and 6 bases from J; junction bases left unmatched: 10. The length of the CDR3 is 16 residues. Germline lookup yields CDR1 MNHNS and CDR2 SASEGT. CDR3 in amino acids: CASSEMDRGFGDTQYF. CDR3 nucleotides: TGTGCCAGCAGTGAGATGGACAGGGGCTTCGGGGATACGCAGTATTTT.

The chain carries TRBV19 and TRBJ1-5, with D perhaps TRBD1 (5 bases). V lost 3 bases and J 7 bases, leaving 16 bases between the germline ends. This CDR3 spans 15 amino acids. From germline, CDR1 is LNHDA and CDR2 SQIVND (reference sequence). CDR3 residues: CASSIAATGGQPQHF. In DNA form, the CDR3 reads TGTGCCAGTAGTATCGCGGCCACGGGGGGACAGCCCCAGCATTTT.

This sequence joins TRBV5-1 and TRBJ2-3; TRBD1 aligns across 12 bases. CDR1 is SGHRS and CDR2 is YFSETQ in the germline V gene. Trimming cost V 3 bases and J 4 bases; bases outside gene matches: 6. CDR3 size: 16 residues. The CDR3 here is CASSSEGQGAADTQYF. DNA for the CDR3: TGCGCCAGCAGCTCCGAGGGACAGGGGGCGGCAGATACGCAGTATTTT.